These 26 T cell receptor beta chains share one sample of origin, sequenced in a study of cytomegalovirus exposure and HLA in healthy donors. PCR primers comprised 60 Vbeta and 13 Jbeta primers. Libraries were prepared by immunoSEQ multiplex PCR; TCRdb keeps only in-frame clonotypes and omits some of them. This sample has some 97,000 clones, with approximately 70% found just once. What was sequenced was PBMCs. The receptors originated from a woman aged 18-29 years in good health and CMV-seropositive.

On this clone itself: Compared with germline, one end of the junction differs, possibly owing to a read error. The V and J genes are TRBV29-1 and TRBJ2-7; 9 nucleotides agree with TRBD1. Germline CDR1 is SQVTM and CDR2 is ANQGSEA. The CDR3 extends over 13 amino acids. The CDR3 protein is CSVEAQGAYEQYF. In nucleotides, the CDR3 is TGCAGCGTGGAAGCACAGGGGGCGTACGAGCAGTACTTC.

The rearrangement links TRBV5-1 to TRBJ1-5, with D uncertain. Trimming removed 2 bases from V and 2 bases from J, with 8 bases in between. The CDR3 extends over 14 amino acids. The germline gives CDR1 SGHRS, CDR2 YFSETQ. The CDR3 region is CASSLGAGNQPQHF. Here the CDR3 DNA reads TGCGCCAGCAGCTTAGGAGCGGGCAATCAGCCCCAGCATTTT.

The sample holds a few counts of this clone. The genes are TRBV7-2 and TRBJ1-6; 9 nucleotides match TRBD1. This CDR3 contains 19 residues. Germline V gives CDR1 SGHTA, CDR2 FQGNSA. Trimming removed 3 bases from V and 5 bases from J; junction bases left unmatched: 14. As DNA, the CDR3 is TGTGCCAGCAGCTTCCGATCCTGGATACAGGGGGCTGATAATTCACCCCTCCACTTT. This gives the protein CASSFRSWIQGADNSPLHF.

This clone was seen a few times. The chain uses TRBV6-1 and TRBJ1-1, with no clear D. This CDR3 is 14 amino acids long. CDR1 is MNHNS and CDR2 is SASEGT in the germline V gene. The V gene lost 5 bases and the J gene lost 1 base, with 11 bases spanning the gap. The CDR3 coding sequence is TGTGCCAGCAGTCGGGAGTCGGGGAACACTGAAGCTTTCTTT. Its protein is CASSRESGNTEAFF.

This sequence joins TRBV5-1 and TRBJ2-1, with 8 bases identical to TRBD1. The CDR3 extends over 18 amino acids. V was clipped by 0 bases and J by 0 bases; unmatched bases: 8. Germline CDR1 reads SGHRS; CDR2 reads YFSETQ. Here the CDR3 reads CASSLGPQGGGSYNEQFF. CDR3 sequence (DNA): TGCGCCAGCAGCTTGGGACCACAGGGGGGAGGCTCCTACAATGAGCAGTTCTTC.

The chain links TRBV5-4 to TRBJ2-7; maybe TRBD2 (6 bases). Trimming removed 1 base at V and 2 bases at J, with 13 bases between. The CDR3 is 15 amino acids. The germline CDR1 and CDR2 sequences are SGHNT and YYREEE (reference sequence). The CDR3 sequence is CASSLYGGYAYEQYF. The DNA of the CDR3 is TGTGCCAGCAGCTTGTACGGGGGATATGCCTACGAGCAGTACTTC.

The V gene is TRBV5-6, the J gene TRBJ2-5; D ambiguous. The germline V gene has CDR1 SGHDT and CDR2 YYEEEE. The CDR3 is 14 residues long. The germline V and J ends were trimmed by 0 bases and 2 bases, with 8 bases remaining between them. CDR3 sequence: CASSLVRRQETQYF. The CDR3 DNA reads TGTGCCAGCAGCTTGGTGCGGAGACAAGAGACCCAGTACTTC.

This clone appeared a few times. The V gene is TRBV4-1, the J gene TRBJ2-1, with 12 bases fitting TRBD2. Germline V gene lookup returns CDR1 MGHRA and CDR2 YSYEKL. This CDR3 spans 18 amino acids. V was pared by 1 base and J by 9 bases, with 13 bases of the junction left unmatched. CDR3 DNA: TGCGCCAGCAGCCAAGCCGCCGCTAGCGGGAGGGCCGGTGGTGAGCAGTTCTTC. Amino acids: CASSQAAASGRAGGEQFF.

V and J are TRBV7-2 and TRBJ2-1; no reliable D call. Per the germline V gene, CDR1 is SGHTA and CDR2 is FQGNSA. The CDR3 contains 11 residues. V lost 1 base and J 9 bases, leaving 4 bases between the germline ends. The CDR3 reads CASSLVLEQFF. The CDR3 bases are TGTGCCAGCAGCTTAGTTCTTGAGCAGTTCTTC.

The chain couples TRBV4-2 to TRBJ2-7; 9 bases align to TRBD2. This CDR3 contains 16 residues. With 3 bases clipped from V and 0 bases from J, the junction kept 6 bases outside the gene matches. In germline, CDR1 is LGHNA, CDR2 YNFKEQ. The CDR3 DNA sequence: TGTGCCAGCAGCCAGGAGACTAGCGGCCGCTCCTACGAGCAGTACTTC. Its protein is CASSQETSGRSYEQYF.

This clone was seen once. V and J are TRBV5-6 and TRBJ1-1, with a tentative D call TRBD1 (5 bases). CDR1 and CDR2 from the germline V gene are SGHDT and YYEEEE. This CDR3 comprises 13 residues. V was shortened by 0 bases and J by 10 bases, with 13 bases between the two germline ends. As DNA, the CDR3 is TGTGCCAGCAGCTTGGGGGGTTCAGGGATAGCTTTCTTT. Protein sequence: CASSLGGSGIAFF. Full variable domain (remainder filled in from reference TRBV5-6 and TRBJ1-1): DAGVTQSPTHLIKTRGQQVTLRCSPKSGHDTVSWYQQALGQGPQFIFQYYEEEERQRGNFPDRFSGHQFPNYSSELNVNALLLGDSALYLCASSLGGSGIAFFGQGTRLTVV.

The chain has TRBV15 and TRBJ1-1; 7 bases map to TRBD1. The CDR3 covers 15 residues. Trimming took 0 bases from V and 8 from J; bases not matched to a gene: 9. Germline V gene data show CDR1 as LNHNV and CDR2 as YYDKDF (reference sequence). CDR3 residues: CATSRDDRTGTEAFF. Here the CDR3 DNA reads TGTGCCACCAGCAGAGATGATAGGACAGGAACAGAAGCTTTCTTT.

CDR3 loop: CASSLARTGTRGYTF. DNA of the CDR3: TGTGCCAGCAGCTTAGCGCGGACAGGGACGCGCGGCTACACCTTC. The rearrangement links TRBV7-9 to TRBJ1-2; 8 bases agree with TRBD1. From germline, CDR1 is SEHNR and CDR2 FQNEAQ (reference sequence). This CDR3 spans 15 amino acids. The ends lost 0 bases at V and 8 bases at J; junction bases unmatched: 8.

This clone was recorded only once. The J gene is TRBJ2-2, the V gene TRBV18; 8 bases fit TRBD1. V gave up 9 bases and J gave up 0 bases; unmatched junction bases: 15. The CDR3 contains 18 residues. CDR1 and CDR2 (germline): KGHSH, LQKENI. As DNA, the CDR3 is TGTGCCAGTCTCCGGGACAGGTCTCTTCGCTCGAACACCGGGGAGCTGTTTTTT. Its protein is CASLRDRSLRSNTGELFF.

This chain joins TRBV13 and TRBJ2-7; tentatively, D is TRBD1 (6 bases). V shed 6 bases and J shed 2 bases, with 11 bases lying between them. The CDR3 covers 13 residues. Germline CDR1 and CDR2: PRHDT and FYEKMQ (reference sequence). The CDR3 loop reads CASSVGGTYEQYF. The CDR3 bases are TGTGCCAGCAGTGTTGGGGGCACCTACGAGCAGTACTTC.

This chain joins TRBV5-6 and TRBJ2-7; the D gene is possibly TRBD2 (7 bases). The CDR3 runs to 17 residues. Trimming shortened V by 4 bases and J by 4 bases, and 24 bases separated the two germline ends. Germline CDR1 and CDR2: SGHDT and YYEEEE. Here the CDR3 DNA reads TGTGCCAGCAGCCTATTCCTAGGGGGGGGTCTCAGGTACGAGCAGTACTTC. It is translated as CASSLFLGGGLRYEQYF.

This chain links TRBV6-4 with TRBJ2-3; TRBD2 matches at 9 bases. After removal of 3 bases from V and 4 bases from J, the junction contained 8 bases not matched to a gene. The CDR3 is 16 amino acids. CDR1 MRHNA and CDR2 SNTAGT come from the germline V gene. The CDR3 DNA sequence: TGTGCCAGCAGTGAAATTGCGGGAGGGATCGCAGATACGCAGTATTTT. Residues: CASSEIAGGIADTQYF.

This clone appeared a few times. The chain joins TRBV29-1 to TRBJ2-5, with D maybe TRBD1 (5 bases). The germline CDR1 and CDR2 sequences are SQVTM and ANQGSEA. CDR3 length: 15 residues. V was trimmed by 4 bases and J by 4 bases, leaving 19 bases between them. The CDR3 region is CSVGKRGATLETQYF. In DNA form, the CDR3 reads TGCAGCGTTGGAAAAAGGGGTGCAACTCTAGAGACCCAGTACTTC.

CDR3 coding DNA: TGTGCCAGCAGACCCCCCCTGCGGGGCTACACCTTC. This codes for CASRPPLRGYTF. This sequence joins TRBV28 and TRBJ1-2, with no clear D. Germline V gives CDR1 MDHEN, CDR2 SYDVKM. CDR3 size: 12 residues. V dropped 6 bases and J dropped 8 bases, with 13 bases sitting between them.

V is TRBV6-5 and J is TRBJ2-7, with 8 bases lining up with TRBD1. Germline loops: CDR1 MNHEY, CDR2 SVGAGI. V shed 0 bases and J 2 bases; nucleotides not matched to a gene: 3. The CDR3 is 15 residues long. The CDR3 region is CASSYSTGGPYEQYF. CDR3 bases: TGTGCCAGCAGTTACTCTACAGGGGGGCCCTACGAGCAGTACTTC.

The chain recombines TRBV28 with TRBJ2-7, with 8 bases aligning to TRBD1. Germline CDR1 reads MDHEN; CDR2 reads SYDVKM. The CDR3 consists of 16 residues. J was trimmed by 2 bases and V by 6 bases; bases with no gene match: 12. The CDR3 loop is CASRTGWGQVTYEQYF. Here the CDR3 DNA reads TGTGCCAGCAGAACGGGTTGGGGACAGGTTACCTACGAGCAGTACTTC.

This clone was counted once. The CDR3 DNA reads as TGTGCCAGCAGTTTACCGGGAGGGTGGGAGACCCAGTACTTC. Translating it yields CASSLPGGWETQYF. This chain links TRBV28 with TRBJ2-5; 8 bases are shared with TRBD2. The CDR3 consists of 14 residues. With 2 bases clipped from V and 5 bases from J, the junction kept 4 bases outside the gene matches. Looked up from germline, CDR1 is MDHEN and CDR2 is SYDVKM. Full variable domain (outside the CDR3, taken from reference TRBV28 and TRBJ2-5): DVKVTQSSRYLVKRTGEKVFLECVQDMDHENMFWYRQDPGLGLRLIYFSYDVKMKEKGDIPEGYSVSREKKERFSLILESASTNQTSMYLCASSLPGGWETQYFGPGTRLLVL.

There are a few counts of this clone. The chain's CDR3 is CASSGSPHTEQFF. The CDR3 coding sequence is TGTGCCAGCAGCGGGAGCCCTCACACTGAGCAGTTCTTC. The chain joins TRBV6-4 to TRBJ2-1; possible D gene TRBD2, 6 bases. The germline V gene has CDR1 MRHNA and CDR2 SNTAGT. The CDR3 extends over 13 amino acids. Between the trimmed V and J ends, which lost 6 bases and 9 bases, there was a span of 15 bases.

This clone was detected a few times. The gene calls are TRBV11-2 and TRBJ2-7; TRBD2 matches at 12 bases. J lost 2 bases, V lost 6 bases, and 5 bases had no gene match. The CDR3 length is 15 residues. Germline lookup yields CDR1 SGHAT and CDR2 FQNNGV. The CDR3 DNA sequence: TGTGCCAGCAGACCAACTAGCGGGAGGCCCTACGAGCAGTACTTC. Translating it yields CASRPTSGRPYEQYF.

The chain carries TRBV5-1 and TRBJ1-4; 7 bases agree with TRBD1. The CDR3 totals 17 residues. V lost 7 bases, J lost 3 bases, and 15 bases stayed unmatched. The germline V gene has CDR1 SGHRS and CDR2 YFSETQ. This chain's CDR3 is CASPWAAGGIANEKLFF. The DNA for the CDR3 is TGCGCCAGCCCGTGGGCGGCAGGGGGGATTGCTAATGAAAAACTGTTTTTT.

The chain links TRBV7-6 to TRBJ1-1; D remains unclear. The CDR3 is 13 amino acids. Germline CDR1 is SGHVS and CDR2 is FNYEAQ. Trimming shortened V by 3 bases and J by 1 base, and 6 bases separated the two germline ends. The CDR3 nucleotides are TGTGCCAGCAGCTTCGGCGGGAACACTGAAGCTTTCTTT. Its protein product is CASSFGGNTEAFF.